The sequence of this T cell receptor (beta chain) was determined in a study of blood T cell repertoires in COVID-19. This clone was observed a single time. Trimming removed 0 bases from V and 4 bases from J, with 10 bases in between. The CDR3 consists of 14 residues. Germline-derived CDR1 and CDR2 are SGDLS and YYNGEE. In the source study's methods: It was from reference gene primer amplification that nucleated cell counts were estimated. The table came from immunoSEQ multiplex PCR; TCRdb's copy has only in-frame clones and leaves some out. Clone size and the V and J calls come from that table; the DNA yielded D and trimming. The sample contains 60,000 to 85,000 clones, about 85% of which appear only once.

The sequenced sample consisted of peripheral blood. The chain recombines TRBV9 with TRBJ2-5; D may be TRBD2 (5 bases). The TCR sequence derives from a man between 60 and 70 years old with COVID-19, enrolled during active disease. The CDR3 DNA reads as TGTGCCAGCAGCGTAGAGGTGGCGGGAGAGACCCAGTACTTC. Amino acids: CASSVEVAGETQYF.